This TCR beta chain was found in a study of T cells in Graves' hyperthyroidism and ophthalmopathy. Study overall: At initial diagnosis, before any treatment had begun, peripheral blood was obtained.

RNA transcripts were the template for amplifying TCR beta CDR3 regions. The TCR CDR3 was amplified in a first-round RT-PCR using the HTBI primer set. Each CDR3 protein gets one entry after TCRdb re-called the multiplex PCR reads with MiXCR. The sample includes 400,000 to 500,000 distinct CDR3 sequences, roughly an eighth of them seen just once. A patient was excluded if there was uncontrolled infection, other autoimmune disease, pregnancy or lactation. Germline V gene sequence: CDR1 MNHNS, CDR2 SASEGT. V dropped 6 bases and J dropped 5 bases, with 10 bases sitting between them. The CDR3 length is 12 residues. Study observations and caveats: Most clonotypes that expanded in the thyroid above 0.001 also showed up in blood.

About this clonotype: Its antigen remains unidentified.

Input material: blood. This sequence originates from a woman aged 18 to 35 with Graves' hyperthyroidism. This chain connects TRBV6-1 to TRBJ2-5; unclear D gene. The CDR3 region has the DNA TGTGCCAGCAGGAAAGAAGGGGAGACCCAGTACTTC. Residues: CASRKEGETQYF.